What follows describes a single TCR beta chain. The data originate from a study of control samples from healthy donors and cancer patients. The V end was cut by 5 bases, the J end by 5 bases, with 9 bases between. The CDR3 covers 12 residues. Germline CDR1 reads SEHNR; CDR2 reads FQNEAQ (reference sequence). Repertoires were generated with immunoSEQ multiplex PCR, while TCRdb's copy carries only in-frame clones and drops some. The sample yields approximately 84,000 clones, around 82% seen once. Sequenced input: blood. The chain recombines TRBV7-9 with TRBJ2-5, with D possibly matching TRBD2 (6 bases). This receptor was obtained from a woman in her fifties or sixties in good health. CDR3 region: CASSPLAETQYF. The CDR3 nucleotides read TGTGCCAGCAGCCCTCTAGCGGAGACCCAGTACTTC.